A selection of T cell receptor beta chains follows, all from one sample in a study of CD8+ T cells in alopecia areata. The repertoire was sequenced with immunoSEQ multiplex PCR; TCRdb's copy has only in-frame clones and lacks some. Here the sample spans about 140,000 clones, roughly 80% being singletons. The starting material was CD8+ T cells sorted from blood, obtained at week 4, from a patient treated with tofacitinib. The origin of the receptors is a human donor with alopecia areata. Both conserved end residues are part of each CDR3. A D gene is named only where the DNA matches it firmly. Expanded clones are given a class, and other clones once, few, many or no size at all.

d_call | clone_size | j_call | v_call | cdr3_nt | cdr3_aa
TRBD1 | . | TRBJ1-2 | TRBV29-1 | TGCAGCGTGCTGACAGGGGACTATGGCTACACCTTC | CSVLTGDYGYTF
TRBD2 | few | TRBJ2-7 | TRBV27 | TGTGCCAGCAGTTTCGGGACTAGCGGGGGTTACGAGCAGTACTTC | CASSFGTSGGYEQYF
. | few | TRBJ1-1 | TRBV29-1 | TGCAGCGTTGCGATGAACACTGAAGCTTTCTTT | CSVAMNTEAFF
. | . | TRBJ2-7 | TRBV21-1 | TGTGCCAGCAGCAACCGGGACAGCCGAAAGAAAACCTACGAGCAGTACTTC | CASSNRDSRKKTYEQYF
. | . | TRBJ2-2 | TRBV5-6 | TGTGCCAGCAGCTCTTGGACGGACACGAACACCGGGGAGCTGTTTTTT | CASSSWTDTNTGELFF
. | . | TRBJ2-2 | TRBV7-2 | TGTGCCAGCACCCCGCAGGGGTTCACCGGGGAGCTGTTTTTT | CASTPQGFTGELFF
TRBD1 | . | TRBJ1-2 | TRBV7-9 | TGTGCCAGCAGCCCCCCCGGGACAGGGGACGGCTACACCTTC | CASSPPGTGDGYTF
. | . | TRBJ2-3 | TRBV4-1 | TGCGCCAGCAGCCAAGTCGGGGGGCCGGTAACAGATACGCAGTATTTT | CASSQVGGPVTDTQYF
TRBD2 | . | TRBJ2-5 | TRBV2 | TGTGCCAGCAGTTGGGACTATGAGACCCAGTACTTC | CASSWDYETQYF
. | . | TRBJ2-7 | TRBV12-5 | TGTGCTAGTGGTTTGGGCCGGGACTACGAGCAGTACTTC | CASGLGRDYEQYF
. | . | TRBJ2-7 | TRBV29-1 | TGCAGCGTTACAACTACCCACTCCTACGAGCAGTACTTC | CSVTTTHSYEQYF
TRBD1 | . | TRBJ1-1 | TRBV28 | TGTGCCAGCAGTCCGGGACAGGGAACGAACACTGAAGCTTTCTTT | CASSPGQGTNTEAFF
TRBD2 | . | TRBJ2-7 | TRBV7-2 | TGTGCCAGCAGCGAGGGACTAGCGGGGGGACCATACGAGCAGTACTTC | CASSEGLAGGPYEQYF
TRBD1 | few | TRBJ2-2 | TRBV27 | TGTGCCAGCAGTTTACTTACAGGGGCCGGGGAGCTGTTTTTT | CASSLLTGAGELFF
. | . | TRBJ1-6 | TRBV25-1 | TGTGCCAGCAGTGAATCTGGGGCAGGTTCACCCCTCCACTTT | CASSESGAGSPLHF
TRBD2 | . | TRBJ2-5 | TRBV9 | TGTGCCAGCAGCGTAGGGACTAGCGGTCAAGAGACCCAGTACTTC | CASSVGTSGQETQYF
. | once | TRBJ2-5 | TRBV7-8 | TGTGCCAGCAGCGCAAAAGTCGATACAGGCCAAGAGACCCAGTACTTC | CASSAKVDTGQETQYF
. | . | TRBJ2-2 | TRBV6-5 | TGTGCCAGCAGTTACGGACTTAACACCGGGGAGCTGTTTTTT | CASSYGLNTGELFF
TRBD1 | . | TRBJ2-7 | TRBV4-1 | TGCGCCAGCAGCCAGGGACAGGACTACGAGCAGTACTTC | CASSQGQDYEQYF
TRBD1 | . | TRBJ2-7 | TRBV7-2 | TGTGCCAGCAGCGAACCGGACAGGGTCTACGAGCAGTACTTC | CASSEPDRVYEQYF
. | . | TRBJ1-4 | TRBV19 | TGTGCCAGTAGTACCCGAGGGGTGACAACTAATGAAAAACTGTTTTTT | CASSTRGVTTNEKLFF
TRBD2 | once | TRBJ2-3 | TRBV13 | TGTGCCAGCAGCCTCCGGACTAGCGGGGGGAGCATAGATACGCAGTATTTT | CASSLRTSGGSIDTQYF
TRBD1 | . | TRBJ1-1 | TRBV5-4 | TGTGCCAGCAGCTTTAGGGGGCTCACTGAAGCTTTCTTT | CASSFRGLTEAFF
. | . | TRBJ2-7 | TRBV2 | TGTGCCAGCAGAGATACACAGTACGAGCAGTACTTC | CASRDTQYEQYF
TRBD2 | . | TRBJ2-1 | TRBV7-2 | TGTGCCAGCAGCTTAGCTCGAGGAGAAGGACTAGACGCCTACAATGAGCAGTTCTTC | CASSLARGEGLDAYNEQFF
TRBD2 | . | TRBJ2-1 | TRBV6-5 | TGTGCCAGCAGTCCCGGTGCGGGGGGATTTGAGCAGTTCTTC | CASSPGAGGFEQFF
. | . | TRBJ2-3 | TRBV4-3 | TGCGCCAGCAGCCCCAGGGGATCGAGCACAGATACGCAGTATTTT | CASSPRGSSTDTQYF
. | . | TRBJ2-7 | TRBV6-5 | TGTGCCAGCAGTCCAACCGGGCCCCTTAGGGCCGAGCAGTACTTC | CASSPTGPLRAEQYF
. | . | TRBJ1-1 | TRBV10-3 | TGTGCCATCAGTGAAGCAGTGAACACTGAAGCTTTCTTT | CAISEAVNTEAFF
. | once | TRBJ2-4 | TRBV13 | TGTGCCAGCAGCTTTTCGACCCGGGCCAAAAACATTCAGTACTTC | CASSFSTRAKNIQYF
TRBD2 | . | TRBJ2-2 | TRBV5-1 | TGCGCCAGCAGCGTGGGGACTAGCGGAACCGGGGAGCTGTTTTTT | CASSVGTSGTGELFF
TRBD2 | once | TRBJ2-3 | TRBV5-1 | TGCGCCAGCAGCTCAAGACCACCGGGACTAGAACGAGATACGCAGTATTTT | CASSSRPPGLERDTQYF
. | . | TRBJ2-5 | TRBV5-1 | TGCGCCAGCAGCTTTAGGGGCGCGGGGCTGCTGACCCAGTACTTC | CASSFRGAGLLTQYF
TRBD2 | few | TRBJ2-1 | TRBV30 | TGTGCCTGGAGTGTAACGGGGGGGGCTGAGCAGTTCTTC | CAWSVTGGAEQFF
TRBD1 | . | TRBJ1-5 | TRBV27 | TGTGCCAGCAGTTTATCGTACAGGGGTAGCAATCAGCCCCAGCATTTT | CASSLSYRGSNQPQHF
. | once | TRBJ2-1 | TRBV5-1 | TGCGCCAGCAGCGCGGGACAGATATTCTACAATGAGCAGTTCTTC | CASSAGQIFYNEQFF
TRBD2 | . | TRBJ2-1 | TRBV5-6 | TGTGCCAGCAGCTTGGCGGCTAGCGGGGAGAGCTCCTACAATGAGCAGTTCTTC | CASSLAASGESSYNEQFF